A single TCR beta chain is shown here with its context. The target antigen is unknown. This sample is part of a study of T cell responses to AZD1222 COVID-19 vaccine. The study, taken as a whole, reports: Close to half of spike-specific TCRs reportedly recognize unmutated variant regions. The span of vaccine-associated CD4 TCRs extended across spike, with dominance at 160-218 and 743-854. It should be noted that donors were predominantly white British and more often female, and clonal diversity was possibly underestimated. Seropositive at baseline were only a handful of AZD1222 recipients.

The data were produced by immunoSEQ multiplex PCR, yet TCRdb's version contains in-frame clones alone and is incomplete. The data show 100,000 to 150,000 clones, 80% to 95% seen once. Germline lookup yields CDR1 MNHEY and CDR2 SVGAGI. V shed 5 bases and J 5 bases; nucleotides not matched to a gene: 4. This CDR3 is built from 14 residues. The sequencing used peripheral blood, collected 28 days after the second AZD1222 dose. The V and J genes are TRBV6-5 and TRBJ1-1; TRBD1 matches 11 bases. The receptor was isolated from an adult who received the AZD1222 COVID-19 vaccine. Written as DNA, the CDR3 is TGTGCCAGCAGTCGGACAGGGGGCGCGACTGAAGCTTTCTTT. Its protein product is CASSRTGGATEAFF.